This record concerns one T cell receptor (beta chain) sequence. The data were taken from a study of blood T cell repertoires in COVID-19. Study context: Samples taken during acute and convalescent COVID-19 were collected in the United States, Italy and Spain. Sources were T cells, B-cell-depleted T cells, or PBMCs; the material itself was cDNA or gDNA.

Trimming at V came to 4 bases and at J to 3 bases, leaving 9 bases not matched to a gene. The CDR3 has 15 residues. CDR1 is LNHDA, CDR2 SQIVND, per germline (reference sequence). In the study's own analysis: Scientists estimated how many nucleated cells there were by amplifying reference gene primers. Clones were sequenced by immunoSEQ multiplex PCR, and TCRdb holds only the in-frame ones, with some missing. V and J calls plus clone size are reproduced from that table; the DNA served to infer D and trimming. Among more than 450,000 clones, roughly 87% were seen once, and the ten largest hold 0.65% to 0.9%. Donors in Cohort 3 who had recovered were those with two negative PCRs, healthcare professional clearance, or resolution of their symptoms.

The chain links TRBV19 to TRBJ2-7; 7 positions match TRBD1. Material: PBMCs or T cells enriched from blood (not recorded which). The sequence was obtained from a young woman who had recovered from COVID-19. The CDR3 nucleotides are TGTGCCAGTAGTAGTCACAACAGGGGTCTCTACGAGCAGTACTTC. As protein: CASSSHNRGLYEQYF.